This T cell receptor beta chain was observed in a study of CD4 T cells in relation to SARS-CoV-2 and coronaviruses. Study overall: ViraFEST: roughly ten-day antigen culture of PBMCs, then TCR beta CDR3 sequencing. Negative control cultures got HIV-1 Nef peptides or no peptide.

Notes on this clone: Its antigen is unidentified.

Clones were sequenced by immunoSEQ multiplex PCR, and TCRdb holds only the in-frame ones, with some missing. The table lists roughly 20,000 clones, 74% of them singletons, with around an eighth in the top ten. The trim removed 6 bases at V and 4 bases at J, leaving 10 bases unmatched. The CDR3 is 17 residues long. Germline V gene sequence: CDR1 SQVTM, CDR2 ANQGSEA. The unexposed donors gave CD4+ T cells in about 2010-2018, prior to COVID-19. After more than eight days of culture, CD4+ T cells were isolated. As cell numbers allowed, unexposed-donor CD4+ T cells faced SARS-CoV-2 S/N and four cold-coronavirus spikes. Study-wide results and caveats: No crossreactivity against non-spike viral proteins was tested here.

The chain couples TRBV29-1 to TRBJ2-2, with 14 bases identical to TRBD2. Sequencing was performed on CD4+ T cells from PBMCs, cultured in vitro. The sequence derives from a human donor in good health. The CDR3 spells CSVTSRTSGRSTGELFF. As DNA, the CDR3 is TGCAGCGTGACCTCTCGGACTAGCGGGAGGAGCACCGGGGAGCTGTTTTTT.